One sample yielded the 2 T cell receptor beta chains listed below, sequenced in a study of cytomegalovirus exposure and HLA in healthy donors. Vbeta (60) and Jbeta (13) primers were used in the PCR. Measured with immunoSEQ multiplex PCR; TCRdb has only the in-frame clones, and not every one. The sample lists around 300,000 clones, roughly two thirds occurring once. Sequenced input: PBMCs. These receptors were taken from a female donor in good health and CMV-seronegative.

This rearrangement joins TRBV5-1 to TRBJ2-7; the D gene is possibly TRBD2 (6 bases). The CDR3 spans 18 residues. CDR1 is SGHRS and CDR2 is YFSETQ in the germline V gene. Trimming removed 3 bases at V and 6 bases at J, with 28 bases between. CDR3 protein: CASSWAGSGGAPSSEQYF. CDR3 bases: TGCGCCAGCAGCTGGGCTGGTAGCGGAGGAGCCCCGAGCTCCGAGCAGTACTTC.

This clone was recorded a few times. The DNA for the CDR3 is TGTGCCAGCAGCCCGGACAGATTCAACACTGAAGCTTTCTTT. Its protein product is CASSPDRFNTEAFF. This chain links TRBV6-1 with TRBJ1-1; D possibly corresponds to TRBD1 (6 bases). V was pared by 6 bases and J by 2 bases, with 13 bases between. CDR1 MNHNS and CDR2 SASEGT come from the germline V gene. The CDR3 sequence is 14 residues long.